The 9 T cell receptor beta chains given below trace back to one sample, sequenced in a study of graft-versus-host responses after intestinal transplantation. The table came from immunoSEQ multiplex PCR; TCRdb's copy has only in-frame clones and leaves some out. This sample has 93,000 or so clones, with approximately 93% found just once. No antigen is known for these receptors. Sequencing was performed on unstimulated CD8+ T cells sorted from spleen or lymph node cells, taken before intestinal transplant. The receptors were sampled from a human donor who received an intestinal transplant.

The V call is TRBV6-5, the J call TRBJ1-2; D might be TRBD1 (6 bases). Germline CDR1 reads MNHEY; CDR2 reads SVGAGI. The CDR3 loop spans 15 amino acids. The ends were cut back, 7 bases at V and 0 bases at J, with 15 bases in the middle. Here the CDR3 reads CASKERGTSNYGYTF. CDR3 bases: TGTGCCAGCAAGGAGAGGGGGACCTCTAACTATGGCTACACCTTC.

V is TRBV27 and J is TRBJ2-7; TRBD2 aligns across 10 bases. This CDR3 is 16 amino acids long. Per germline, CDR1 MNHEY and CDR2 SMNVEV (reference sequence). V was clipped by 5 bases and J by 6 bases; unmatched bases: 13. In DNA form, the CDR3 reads TGTGCCAGCAGTCACTCCAGGGGTAGCGGGGGGCCCGAGCAGTACTTC. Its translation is CASSHSRGSGGPEQYF.

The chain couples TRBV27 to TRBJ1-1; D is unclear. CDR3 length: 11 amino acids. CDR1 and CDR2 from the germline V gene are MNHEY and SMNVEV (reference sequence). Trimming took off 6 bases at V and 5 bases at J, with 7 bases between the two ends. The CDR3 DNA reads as TGTGCCAGCAGCTGGGGAACTGAAGCTTTCTTT. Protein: CASSWGTEAFF.

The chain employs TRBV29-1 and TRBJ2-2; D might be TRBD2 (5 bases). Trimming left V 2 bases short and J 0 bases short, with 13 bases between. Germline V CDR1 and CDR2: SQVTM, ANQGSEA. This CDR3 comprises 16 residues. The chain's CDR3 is CSVERDGNPNTGELFF. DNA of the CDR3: TGCAGCGTTGAACGTGACGGGAACCCGAACACCGGGGAGCTGTTTTTT.

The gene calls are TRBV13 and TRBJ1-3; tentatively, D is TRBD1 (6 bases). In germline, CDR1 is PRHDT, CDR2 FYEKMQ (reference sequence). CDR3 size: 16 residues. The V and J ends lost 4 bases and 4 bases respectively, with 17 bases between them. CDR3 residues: CASSSYLGGSGNTIYF. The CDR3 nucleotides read TGTGCCAGCAGCTCCTACCTAGGGGGTTCCGGAAACACCATATATTTT.

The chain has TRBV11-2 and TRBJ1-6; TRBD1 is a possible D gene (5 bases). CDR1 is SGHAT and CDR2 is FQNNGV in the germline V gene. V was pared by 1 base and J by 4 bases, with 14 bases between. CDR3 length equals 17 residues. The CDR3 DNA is TGTGCCAGCAGCTTAGTCCCGGGTGGGGGTTATAATTCACCCCTCCACTTT. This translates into CASSLVPGGGYNSPLHF.

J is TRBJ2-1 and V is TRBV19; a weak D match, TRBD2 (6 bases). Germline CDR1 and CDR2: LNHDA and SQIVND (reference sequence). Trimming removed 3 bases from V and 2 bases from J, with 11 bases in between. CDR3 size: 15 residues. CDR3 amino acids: CASSIQTSAYNEQFF. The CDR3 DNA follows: TGTGCCAGTAGTATCCAGACTAGTGCCTACAATGAGCAGTTCTTC.

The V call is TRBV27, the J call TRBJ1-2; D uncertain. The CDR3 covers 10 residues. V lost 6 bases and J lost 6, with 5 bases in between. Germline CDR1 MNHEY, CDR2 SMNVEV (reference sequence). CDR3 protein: CASSPDGYTF. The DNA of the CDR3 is TGTGCCAGCAGCCCAGATGGCTACACCTTC.

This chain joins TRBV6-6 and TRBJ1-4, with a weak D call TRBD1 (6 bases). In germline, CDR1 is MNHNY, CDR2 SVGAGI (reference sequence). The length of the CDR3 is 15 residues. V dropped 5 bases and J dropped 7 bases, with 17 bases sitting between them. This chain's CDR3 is CASSQNRGQIEKLFF. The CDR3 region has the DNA TGTGCCAGCAGTCAAAACCGGGGGCAAATTGAAAAACTGTTTTTT.